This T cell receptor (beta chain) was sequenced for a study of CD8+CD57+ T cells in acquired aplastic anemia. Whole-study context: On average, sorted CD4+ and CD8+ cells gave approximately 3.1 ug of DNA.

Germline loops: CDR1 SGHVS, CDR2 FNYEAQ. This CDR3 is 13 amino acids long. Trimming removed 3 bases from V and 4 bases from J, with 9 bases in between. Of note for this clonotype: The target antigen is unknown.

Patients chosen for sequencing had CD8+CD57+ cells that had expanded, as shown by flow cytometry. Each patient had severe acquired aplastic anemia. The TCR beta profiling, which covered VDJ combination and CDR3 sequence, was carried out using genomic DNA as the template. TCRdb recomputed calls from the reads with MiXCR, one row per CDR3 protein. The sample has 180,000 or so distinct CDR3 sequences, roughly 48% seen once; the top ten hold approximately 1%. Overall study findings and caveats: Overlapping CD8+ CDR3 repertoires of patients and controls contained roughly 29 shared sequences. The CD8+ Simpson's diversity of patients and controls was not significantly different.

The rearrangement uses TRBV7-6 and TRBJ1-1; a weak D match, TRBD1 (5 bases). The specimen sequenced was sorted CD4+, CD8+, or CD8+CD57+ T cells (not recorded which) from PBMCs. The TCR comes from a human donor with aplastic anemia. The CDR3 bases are TGTGCCAGCAGCTTGGGGACGACCACTGAAGCTTTCTTT. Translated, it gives CASSLGTTTEAFF.